The source of this T cell receptor beta chain is a study of human T cells and chemical hapten exposure. Study-wide results and caveats: Sensitization with DPC brought no change to TCRs above 1 in 1000 in frequency.

The time point denotes: healthy volunteer bleed at 2 weeks. Blood, whole and unfractionated, served as the source for total RNA extraction. Each CDR3 protein gets one entry after TCRdb re-called the RACE reads with MiXCR. This table holds over 85,000 distinct CDR3 sequences, about 8.7% found once. This clonotype was seen ten or more times. Antigen: not known. V trimming: 4 bases; J trimming: 3 bases; junction bases outside the gene matches: 2. This CDR3 is 13 amino acids long. CDR1 SEHNR and CDR2 FQNEAQ come from the germline V gene (reference sequence). The chain employs TRBV7-9 and TRBJ2-5; 7 positions agree with TRBD1. This clonotype was obtained from a female donor in good health. Some clones in this sample may be carry-over from other donors' samples. Sequenced input: whole blood. The CDR3 region is CASSYDREETQYF. Here the CDR3 DNA reads TGTGCCAGCAGCTATGACAGGGAAGAGACCCAGTACTTC.